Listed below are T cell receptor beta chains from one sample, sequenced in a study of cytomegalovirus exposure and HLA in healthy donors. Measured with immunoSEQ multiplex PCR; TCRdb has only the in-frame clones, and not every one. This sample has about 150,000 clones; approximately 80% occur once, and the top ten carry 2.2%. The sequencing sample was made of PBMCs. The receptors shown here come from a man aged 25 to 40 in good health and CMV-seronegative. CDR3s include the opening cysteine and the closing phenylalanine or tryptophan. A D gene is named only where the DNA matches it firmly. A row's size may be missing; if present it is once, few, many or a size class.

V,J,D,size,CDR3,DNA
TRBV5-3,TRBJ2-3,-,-,CARSLNREPDTQYF,TGTGCCAGAAGCTTAAACAGGGAACCAGATACGCAGTATTTT
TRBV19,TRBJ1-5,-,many,CASSPQGGGNQPQHF,TGTGCCAGTAGTCCACAGGGTGGGGGCAATCAGCCCCAGCATTTT
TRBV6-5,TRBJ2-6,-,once,CASSYSRPSGANVLTF,TGTGCCAGCAGTTACTCGAGGCCCTCTGGGGCCAACGTCCTGACTTTC
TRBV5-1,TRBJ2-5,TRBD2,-,CASSDTGLSGETQYF,TGCGCCAGCAGCGACACGGGACTATCCGGGGAGACCCAGTACTTC
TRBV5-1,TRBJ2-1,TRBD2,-,CASSLWGLAGGNNEQFF,TGCGCCAGCAGCTTGTGGGGACTAGCGGGGGGGAACAATGAGCAGTTCTTC
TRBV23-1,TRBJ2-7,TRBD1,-,CASSRPLDRDHEQYF,TGCGCCAGCAGTCGCCCCCTCGACAGGGACCACGAGCAGTACTTC
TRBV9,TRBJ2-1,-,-,CASSVGSSGFASYNEQFF,TGTGCCAGCAGCGTAGGAAGTAGTGGTTTCGCCTCCTACAATGAGCAGTTCTTC
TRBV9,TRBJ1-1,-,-,CASSLGIRGAMNTEAFF,TGTGCCAGCAGTTTAGGCATACGGGGGGCCATGAACACTGAAGCTTTCTTT
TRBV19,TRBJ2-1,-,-,CASSIPTYNEQFF,TGTGCCAGTAGTATTCCTACCTACAATGAGCAGTTCTTC
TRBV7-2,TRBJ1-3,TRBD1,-,CASSPRPGQSSGNTIYF,TGTGCCAGCAGCCCCCGACCGGGACAGAGCTCTGGAAACACCATATATTTT
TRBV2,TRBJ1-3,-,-,CASSVGGVAGNTIYF,TGTGCCAGCAGCGTCGGGGGAGTCGCTGGAAACACCATATATTTT
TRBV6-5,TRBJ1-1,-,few,CASSNGPSNTEAFF,TGTGCCAGTTCTAATGGTCCCTCGAACACTGAAGCTTTCTTT
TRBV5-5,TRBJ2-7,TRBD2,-,CASSPEGAGVYEQYF,TGTGCCAGCAGCCCAGAAGGGGCGGGAGTTTACGAGCAGTACTTC
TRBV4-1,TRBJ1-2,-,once,CASSQVTGSGYGYTF,TGCGCCAGCAGCCAAGTAACAGGGAGCGGCTATGGCTACACCTTC
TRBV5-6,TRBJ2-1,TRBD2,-,CASSRLAGSSYNEQFF,TGTGCCAGCAGCCGACTAGCGGGGAGCTCCTACAATGAGCAGTTCTTC
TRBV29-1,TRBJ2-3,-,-,CSDLSGDTQYF,TGCAGCGACCTTTCGGGAGATACGCAGTATTTT
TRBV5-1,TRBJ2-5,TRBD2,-,CASSAGGPGETQYF,TGCGCCAGCAGCGCGGGAGGGCCGGGAGAGACCCAGTACTTC
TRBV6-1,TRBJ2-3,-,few,CASSVSRESTDTQYF,TGTGCCAGCAGTGTATCCAGGGAAAGCACAGATACGCAGTATTTT
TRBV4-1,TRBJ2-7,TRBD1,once,CASSQGRQGAIYEQYF,TGCGCCAGCAGCCAAGGGAGGCAGGGGGCAATCTACGAGCAGTACTTC
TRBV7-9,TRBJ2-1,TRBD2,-,CASSLAWTSGGDEQFF,TGTGCCAGCAGCTTAGCATGGACTAGCGGGGGGGATGAGCAGTTCTTC
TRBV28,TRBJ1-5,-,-,CASGLQGRNQPQHF,TGTGCCAGCGGGCTCCAGGGCCGCAATCAGCCCCAGCATTTT
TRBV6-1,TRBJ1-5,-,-,CASSEDGWDTLGPQHF,TGTGCCAGCAGTGAAGATGGATGGGACACCTTGGGACCCCAGCATTTT
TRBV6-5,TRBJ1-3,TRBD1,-,CASRAGTAIGNTIYF,TGTGCCAGCAGAGCCGGGACAGCTATTGGAAACACCATATATTTT
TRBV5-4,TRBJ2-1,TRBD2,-,CASSEGTSPSLSEQFF,TGTGCCAGCAGCGAAGGGACTAGCCCATCTCTTAGTGAGCAGTTCTTC
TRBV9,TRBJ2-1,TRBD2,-,CASSASSGIPGYEQFF,TGTGCCAGCAGCGCCTCTAGCGGGATACCGGGATATGAGCAGTTCTTC
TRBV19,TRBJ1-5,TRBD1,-,CASSIRQGAQPQHF,TGTGCCAGTAGTATTAGACAGGGGGCTCAGCCCCAGCATTTT
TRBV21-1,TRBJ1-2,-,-,CASSKDAETGGYTF,TGTGCCAGCAGCAAAGATGCGGAAACAGGAGGCTACACCTTC
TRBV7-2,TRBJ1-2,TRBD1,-,CASSVYRGRGGYTF,TGTGCCAGCAGCGTCTACAGGGGGCGCGGAGGCTACACCTTC
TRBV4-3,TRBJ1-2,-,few,CASSSSGEGNYGYTF,TGCGCCAGCAGCTCCTCAGGGGAGGGTAACTATGGCTACACCTTC
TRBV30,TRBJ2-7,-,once,CASRSRSRREQYF,TGTGCCTCCCGTTCAAGGTCCCGGAGAGAGCAGTACTTC
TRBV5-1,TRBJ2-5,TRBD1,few,CASTKRGREETQYF,TGCGCCAGCACTAAGAGGGGGCGCGAGGAGACCCAGTACTTC
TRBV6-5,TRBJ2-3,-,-,CASSLYWGATDTQYF,TGTGCCAGCAGCCTTTACTGGGGAGCCACAGATACGCAGTATTTT
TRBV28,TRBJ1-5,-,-,CASKQGWNQPQHF,TGTGCCAGCAAGCAGGGGTGGAATCAGCCCCAGCATTTT
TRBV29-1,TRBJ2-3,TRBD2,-,CSATDRGGHTQYF,TGCAGCGCCACGGATCGGGGGGGTCATACGCAGTATTTT
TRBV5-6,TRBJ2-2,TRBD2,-,CASSSGLAGGELFF,TGTGCCAGCAGCTCGGGACTAGCTGGCGGGGAGCTGTTTTTT
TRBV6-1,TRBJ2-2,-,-,CASSEPSGDTGELFF,TGTGCCAGCAGTGAACCGTCGGGGGACACCGGGGAGCTGTTTTTT
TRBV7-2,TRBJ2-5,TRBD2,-,CASSLLAEIQETQYF,TGTGCCAGCAGCCTACTAGCGGAAATCCAAGAGACCCAGTACTTC
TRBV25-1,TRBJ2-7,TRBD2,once,CASSELASYGGEQYF,TGTGCCAGCAGTGAATTGGCCTCCTACGGGGGGGAGCAGTACTTC
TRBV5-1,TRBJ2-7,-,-,CASSFQGFYEQYF,TGCGCCAGCAGCTTCCAGGGATTTTACGAGCAGTACTTC
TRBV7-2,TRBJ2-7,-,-,CASSFLASTYEQYF,TGTGCCAGCAGCTTCTTGGCCTCGACCTACGAGCAGTACTTC
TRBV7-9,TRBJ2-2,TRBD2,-,CAGPGLADNTGELFF,TGTGCGGGACCGGGACTAGCGGACAACACCGGGGAGCTGTTTTTT
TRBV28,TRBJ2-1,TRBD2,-,CASSLRGGNEQFF,TGTGCCAGCAGTTTACGGGGGGGGAATGAGCAGTTCTTC
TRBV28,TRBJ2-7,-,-,CASSLGQGLSYEQYF,TGTGCCAGCAGTTTGGGGCAGGGGCTCTCCTACGAGCAGTACTTC
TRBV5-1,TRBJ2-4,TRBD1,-,CASSLEGGENIQYF,TGCGCCAGCAGCTTGGAAGGGGGCGAGAACATTCAGTACTTC
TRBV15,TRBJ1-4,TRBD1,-,CATSGSGTAYNEKLFF,TGTGCCACCAGCGGTTCGGGGACAGCTTATAATGAAAAACTGTTTTTT
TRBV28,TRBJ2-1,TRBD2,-,CASSSGGSYNEQFF,TGTGCCAGCAGTTCGGGAGGTAGTTACAATGAGCAGTTCTTC
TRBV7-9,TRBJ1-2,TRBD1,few,CASSLGQNYGYTF,TGTGCCAGCAGCTTGGGACAGAACTATGGCTACACCTTC
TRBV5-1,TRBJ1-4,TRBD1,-,CASSLGQGSATNEKLFF,TGCGCCAGCAGCTTGGGACAGGGATCGGCAACTAATGAAAAACTGTTTTTT
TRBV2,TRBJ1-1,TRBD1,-,CANRQGVSTEAFF,TGTGCCAACCGACAGGGCGTGAGCACTGAAGCTTTCTTT
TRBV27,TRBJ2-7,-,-,CASSYAGPPYEQYF,TGTGCCAGCAGTTACGCGGGCCCCCCCTACGAGCAGTACTTC
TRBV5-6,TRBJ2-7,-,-,CASSPEGYEQYF,TGTGCCAGCAGCCCAGAGGGATACGAGCAGTACTTC
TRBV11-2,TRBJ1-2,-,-,CASSSTGSSYTF,TGTGCCAGCAGCTCCACAGGGTCAAGCTACACCTTC
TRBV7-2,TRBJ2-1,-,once,CASSMGPRGEQFF,TGTGCCAGCAGCATGGGACCGAGGGGGGAGCAGTTCTTC